These 9 T cell receptor beta chains were all obtained from the same sample, sequenced in a study of blood T cell repertoires in COVID-19. Method: immunoSEQ multiplex PCR; TCRdb's copy keeps in-frame clones and lacks some. The sample lists 350,000 or so clones; less than 90% were seen once. Material for sequencing was PBMCs or T cells enriched from blood (not recorded which). Source of these receptors: a woman aged 25 to 39 who had recovered from COVID-19.

This rearrangement joins TRBV12-3 or TRBV12-4 to TRBJ1-2; the D is unclear. The CDR3 is 12 amino acids. V was clipped by 6 bases and J by 3 bases, with 8 bases between them. This CDR3 reads CASRAEDYGYTF. The CDR3, as DNA: TGTGCCAGCAGGGCGGAAGACTATGGCTACACCTTC.

The J gene is TRBJ1-5, the V gene TRBV10-3, with TRBD1 identical over 8 bases. The germline V gene encodes CDR1 ENHRY and CDR2 SYGVKD. With 4 bases clipped from V and 7 bases from J, the junction kept 9 bases outside the gene matches. The CDR3 totals 15 residues. CDR3 DNA: TGTGCCATCAGTGGGACAGGGCTGTCGGGGCAGCCCCAGCATTTT. Translating it yields CAISGTGLSGQPQHF.

This clone turned up a few times. This chain uses TRBV6-1 with TRBJ2-7; D gene ambiguous. Trimming left V 0 bases short and J 2 bases short, with 11 bases between. In germline, CDR1 is MNHNS, CDR2 SASEGT. The CDR3 has 15 residues. CDR3: CASSEAVQLAYEQYF. The CDR3 DNA is TGTGCCAGCAGTGAAGCCGTACAGTTAGCCTACGAGCAGTACTTC.

The chain recombines TRBV9 with TRBJ1-4; tentatively, D is TRBD1 (6 bases). This CDR3 is 15 amino acids long. V lost 0 bases to trimming and J lost 2 bases, with 8 bases between them. The germline V gene encodes CDR1 SGDLS and CDR2 YYNGEE. CDR3 amino acids: CASSVGTVTNEKLFF. CDR3 DNA sequence: TGTGCCAGCAGCGTAGGGACAGTCACTAATGAAAAACTGTTTTTT.

The chain links TRBV19 to TRBJ1-3; 8 bases align to TRBD1. The V gene end was trimmed by 6 bases and the J gene end by 4 bases; junction bases not matched to a gene: 8. Germline CDR1 LNHDA, CDR2 SQIVND (reference sequence). The length of the CDR3 is 15 residues. As DNA, the CDR3 is TGTGCCAGTAGCCATCCAGGGGGCAAGGGAAACACCATATATTTT. This translates into CASSHPGGKGNTIYF.

This clone has only one observation. This chain uses TRBV14 with TRBJ2-7; 9 nucleotides agree with TRBD1. Germline-derived CDR1 and CDR2 are SGHDN and FVKESK. CDR3 size: 16 residues. With 5 bases clipped from V and 2 bases from J, the junction kept 10 bases outside the gene matches. The chain's CDR3 is CASSSVPGQGTYEQYF. CDR3 bases: TGTGCCAGCAGCTCGGTCCCGGGACAGGGTACCTACGAGCAGTACTTC.

The genes are TRBV3-1 (or the pseudogene TRBV3-2) and TRBJ2-1; D is possibly TRBD2 (5 bases). Trimming shortened V by 3 bases and J by 0 bases, and 12 bases separated the two germline ends. The CDR3 is made up of 16 amino acids. Germline V CDR1 and CDR2: LGHDT, YNNKEL (reference sequence). CDR3 nucleotides: TGTGCCAGCAGCCAGCCGCCACGGGGCTCCTACAATGAGCAGTTCTTC. As protein: CASSQPPRGSYNEQFF.

This rearrangement joins TRBV6-5 to TRBJ2-2, with 10 nucleotides matching TRBD1. Germline V lookup: CDR1 MNHEY, CDR2 SVGAGI. After removal of 2 bases from V and 3 bases from J, the junction contained 3 bases not matched to a gene. The CDR3 length is 16 residues. The CDR3: CASSYEGQGYTGELFF. The CDR3 DNA reads TGTGCCAGCAGTTACGAGGGACAGGGGTACACCGGGGAGCTGTTTTTT.

The chain uses TRBV27 and TRBJ1-5; no clear D. V lost 6 bases, J lost 7 bases, and 13 bases lay in between. This CDR3 is built from 13 residues. Germline V gene lookup returns CDR1 MNHEY and CDR2 SMNVEV (reference sequence). Here the CDR3 DNA reads TGTGCCAGCAGGAGCTGGGTGGGCCAGCCCCAGCATTTT. It specifies CASRSWVGQPQHF.